This T cell receptor beta chain emerged from a study of identical twins. Germline V gene data show CDR1 as SGHTA and CDR2 as FQGNSA. The length of the CDR3 is 12 residues. In regard to this clonotype: What it binds is unknown. The junction does not match germline at one end; this may be a read error.

TCRdb analysed the 5' RACE reads with MiXCR anew, one entry per CDR3 protein. The sample holds about 890,000 distinct CDR3 sequences; 9% to 15% are singletons and the top ten take 1.5% to 2%. Notes on the study in general: The same donors were not followed; conclusions instead depended on cross-sectional statistical analysis.

The same sample was also used in a study of yellow fever vaccine responses in identical twins.

The sequencing sample was made of PBMCs. The chain has TRBV7-2 and TRBJ1-1, with D perhaps TRBD1 (6 bases). The receptor comes from a woman younger than 30 in good health. The CDR3 nucleotides read TGTGTCAGCAGCTTAGGAGGGGGTGTAGCTTTCTTT. The encoded protein is CVSSLGGGVAFF.